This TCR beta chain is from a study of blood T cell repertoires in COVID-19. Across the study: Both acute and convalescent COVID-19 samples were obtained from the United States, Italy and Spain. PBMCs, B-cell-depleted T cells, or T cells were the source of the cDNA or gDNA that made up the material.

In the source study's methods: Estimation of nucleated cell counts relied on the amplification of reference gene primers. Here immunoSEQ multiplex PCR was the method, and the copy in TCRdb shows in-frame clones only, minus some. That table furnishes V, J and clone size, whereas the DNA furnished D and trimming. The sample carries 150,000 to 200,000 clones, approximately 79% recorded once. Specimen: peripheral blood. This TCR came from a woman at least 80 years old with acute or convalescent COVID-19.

CDR3 in amino acids: CASSLVGTGGNSPLHF. The CDR3 DNA sequence: TGTGCCAGCAGCTTAGTGGGGACAGGGGGCAATTCACCCCTCCACTTT. The chain carries TRBV7-2 and TRBJ1-6, with TRBD1 identical over 12 bases. J was trimmed by 7 bases and V by 1 base; bases with no gene match: 2. CDR3 length: 16 amino acids. Germline values: CDR1 SGHTA, CDR2 FQGNSA. The full variable domain, rest sourced from reference TRBV7-2 and TRBJ1-6, is GAGVSQSPSNKVTEKGKDVELRCDPISGHTALYWYRQSLGQGLEFLIYFQGNSAPDKSGLPSDRFSAERTGGSVSTLTIQRTQQEDSAVYLCASSLVGTGGNSPLHFGNGTRLTVT.